A single sample gave rise to the 25 T cell receptor beta chains below, sequenced in a study of post-analysis software for immune sequencing data. Points from the study as a whole: Patients carried several TRBV segments more frequently than controls did, and TRBV5-6, TRBV5-1 and TRBV20-1 were among them.

The antigens these receptors bind are not known. Tagging with unique molecular identifiers was a feature of the TCR beta cDNA libraries. Via MiXCR, TCRdb re-called the PCR reads, giving one row per CDR3 protein. This table holds hundreds of thousands of distinct CDR3 sequences, around 64% found once. Material: blood. The receptors derive from a girl aged 2-9 years with multiple sclerosis.

The CDR3 DNA is TGTGCCAGCAGCTTAGTTGCGGGAGTGCAAGAGACCCAGTACTTC. As protein: CASSLVAGVQETQYF. The chain recombines TRBV11-2 with TRBJ2-5, with TRBD2 matching 7 bases. This CDR3 is built from 15 residues. Trimming took 1 base from V and 2 from J; bases not matched to a gene: 4. CDR1 SGHAT and CDR2 FQNNGV come from the germline V gene. The full variable domain, with the rest looked up from reference TRBV11-2 and TRBJ2-5, is EAGVAQSPRYKIIEKRQSVAFWCNPISGHATLYWYQQILGQGPKLLIQFQNNGVVDDSQLPKDRFSAERLKGVDSTLKIQPAKLEDSAVYLCASSLVAGVQETQYFGPGTRLLVL.

This CDR3 is CASSVGPCYEQYF. The CDR3 coding sequence is TGTGCCAGCAGCGTAGGCCCGTGCTACGAGCAGTACTTC. V and J are TRBV9 and TRBJ2-7; D remains unclear. Germline V gene data show CDR1 as SGDLS and CDR2 as YYNGEE. The CDR3 is made up of 13 amino acids. Trimming shortened V by 0 bases and J by 3 bases, and 7 bases separated the two germline ends.

DNA for the CDR3: TGTGCCAGCCGAGGTGGGAATCAGCCCCAGCATTTT. It encodes CASRGGNQPQHF. The rearrangement joins TRBV27 to TRBJ1-5; unclear D gene. V gave up 8 bases and J gave up 4 bases, with 9 bases separating them. Per germline, CDR1 MNHEY and CDR2 SMNVEV (reference sequence). CDR3 length: 12 residues.

J is TRBJ2-5 and V is TRBV5-1; D is unresolved. Trimming removed 0 bases at V and 0 bases at J, with 6 bases between. Looked up from germline, CDR1 is SGHRS and CDR2 is YFSETQ. The CDR3 spans 14 residues. Here the CDR3 reads CASSLVSDQETQYF. CDR3 sequence (DNA): TGCGCCAGCAGCTTGGTGTCAGACCAAGAGACCCAGTACTTC.

The rearrangement links TRBV6-5 to TRBJ2-4, with D tentatively TRBD2 (7 bases). V lost 6 bases, J lost 8 bases, and 14 bases lay in between. The CDR3 runs to 13 residues. CDR1 and CDR2 from the germline V gene are MNHEY and SVGAGI. The CDR3 loop reads CASSPGGVYIQYF. DNA of the CDR3: TGTGCCAGCAGCCCGGGGGGCGTTTACATTCAGTACTTC.

This clonotype was detected ten times or more. The gene calls are TRBV7-2 and TRBJ2-3; D is perhaps TRBD2 (5 bases). CDR1 is SGHTA and CDR2 is FQGNSA in the germline V gene. The CDR3 contains 16 residues. V was trimmed by 5 bases and J by 10 bases, leaving 25 bases between them. This CDR3 is CASSLRAATQTAPQYF. CDR3 in DNA: TGTGCCAGCAGCCTGCGGGCGGCCACTCAAACGGCCCCGCAGTATTTT.

A few counts support this clonotype. The rearrangement uses TRBV20-1 and TRBJ1-1; unclear D gene. Between the trimmed V and J ends, which lost 3 bases and 2 bases, there was a span of 10 bases. This CDR3 is built from 13 residues. Germline values: CDR1 DFQATT, CDR2 SNEGSKA (reference sequence). The CDR3 loop is CSASNGQNTEAFF. DNA for the CDR3: TGCAGTGCTAGCAACGGTCAAAACACTGAAGCTTTCTTT.

The J gene is TRBJ2-3, the V gene TRBV10-3; TRBD2 is a possible D gene (6 bases). Germline assignment: CDR1 ENHRY and CDR2 SYGVKD. This CDR3 has 19 amino acids. The germline V and J ends were trimmed by 2 bases and 0 bases, with 21 bases remaining between them. This chain's CDR3 is CAISEPGGRQLASTDTQYF. The CDR3 coding sequence is TGTGCCATCAGTGAGCCTGGAGGGAGGCAGCTCGCTAGCACAGATACGCAGTATTTT.

V usage is TRBV20-1 and J usage is TRBJ2-3; D ambiguous. V gave up 6 bases and J gave up 3 bases, with 10 bases separating them. Per germline, CDR1 DFQATT and CDR2 SNEGSKA (reference sequence). The CDR3 is made up of 12 amino acids. CDR3 sequence reads: CSAPVATDTQYF. For the CDR3, the DNA is TGCAGTGCCCCCGTTGCGACAGATACGCAGTATTTT.

The chain recombines TRBV5-1 with TRBJ2-5, with 7 bases fitting TRBD1. The J call is doubtful: the DNA matches TRBJ2-1 better. From germline, CDR1 is SGHRS and CDR2 YFSETQ. The CDR3 runs 14 residues. The CDR3 loop is CASTKRDRQETQFF. CDR3 DNA sequence: TGCGCCAGCACGAAACGGGACAGACAAGAGACCCAGTTCTTC.

The chain uses TRBV5-1 and TRBJ2-7, with 7 bases aligning to TRBD1. Near its end, the DNA agrees better with TRBJ2-5, so the J call may be wrong. The CDR3 loop spans 15 amino acids. Germline loops: CDR1 SGHRS, CDR2 YFSETQ. CDR3 residues: CASSRRVQGRETQYF. The CDR3 DNA sequence: TGCGCCAGCAGCCGCCGGGTACAGGGGCGGGAGACCCAGTACTTC.

This clonotype was picked up a small number of times. The gene calls are TRBV10-3 and TRBJ1-2; a weak D match, TRBD1 (5 bases). Trimming pared 6 bases from V and 8 bases from J, leaving 10 bases between. The CDR3 spans 11 residues. Germline V gene lookup returns CDR1 ENHRY and CDR2 SYGVKD. The CDR3 sequence: CAISAGSGYTF. CDR3 sequence (DNA): TGTGCCATCAGCGCAGGGTCGGGCTACACCTTC.

This clonotype was observed a few times. The genes are TRBV30 and TRBJ1-5; D unresolved. CDR3 size: 13 residues. Germline V CDR1 and CDR2: GTSNPN, SVGIG (reference sequence). Between the trimmed V and J ends, which lost 0 bases and 5 bases, there was a span of 8 bases. CDR3 DNA: TGTGCCTGGAGTGTCTCCGGGGATCAGCCCCAGCATTTT. This gives the protein CAWSVSGDQPQHF.

This clonotype was detected ten times or more. One end of the junction varies from germline; a read error may be responsible. J is TRBJ2-5 and V is TRBV5-1, with TRBD2 matching 11 bases. This CDR3 comprises 15 residues. Germline V gives CDR1 SGHRS, CDR2 YFSETQ. CDR3 nucleotides: TGTGCCAGCAGTCTTAGCGGGGGGGCCGGGGAGACCCAGTACTTC. It translates to CASSLSGGAGETQYF.

There are a few counts of this clonotype. The chain links TRBV11-2 to TRBJ2-3; 11 nucleotides agree with TRBD1. The V gene's germline CDR1 is SGHAT and CDR2 FQNNGV. CDR3 length: 18 residues. The junction had 12 bases not matched to a gene; V was cut back by 2 bases and J by 5 bases. For the CDR3, the DNA is TGTGCCAGCAGCTTAAGTGGGGGACAGGGGGATGGGGTAGATACGCAGTATTTT. Its protein is CASSLSGGQGDGVDTQYF.

The chain has TRBV7-2 and TRBJ2-4; 7 positions match TRBD1. The DNA end is more similar to TRBJ2-5, so the J call may be wrong. CDR3 length equals 14 residues. Germline V gene data show CDR1 as SGHTA and CDR2 as FQGNSA. In nucleotides, the CDR3 is TGTGCCAGCAGCTTAGGACAGGGTCCAGAGACCCAGTACTTC. Encoded protein: CASSLGQGPETQYF.

This clonotype was recorded a few times. The chain couples TRBV6-6 to TRBJ2-5; the D is unclear. CDR1 is MNHNY and CDR2 is SVGAGI in the germline V gene (reference sequence). The CDR3 sequence is 15 residues long. V lost 0 bases and J lost 2, with 10 bases in between. CDR3 region: CASSYSGRIQETQYF. The CDR3 DNA sequence: TGTGCCAGCAGTTACTCGGGCAGGATTCAAGAGACCCAGTACTTC.

This chain joins TRBV5-5 and TRBJ2-3, with 7 bases that match TRBD2. This CDR3 region has 16 residues. The germline V gene has CDR1 SGHKS and CDR2 YYEKEE (reference sequence). V trimming: 0 bases; J trimming: 0 bases; junction bases outside the gene matches: 4. The CDR3 bases are TGTGCCAGCAGCTTGGCCGCGCGGGAGAGCACAGATACGCAGTATTTT. Its protein is CASSLAARESTDTQYF.

The rearrangement joins TRBV5-6 to TRBJ2-7; possible D gene TRBD2, 6 bases. V gave up 0 bases and J gave up 4 bases, with 17 bases separating them. This CDR3 region has 16 residues. In germline, CDR1 is SGHDT, CDR2 YYEEEE. The CDR3 DNA sequence: TGTGCCAGCAGCTTGGAGGGGCGGGGCAGGCAATACGAGCAGTACTTC. It is translated as CASSLEGRGRQYEQYF. The variable domain in full, with the rest retrieved from reference TRBV5-6 and TRBJ2-7, is DAGVTQSPTHLIKTRGQQVTLRCSPKSGHDTVSWYQQALGQGPQFIFQYYEEEERQRGNFPDRFSGHQFPNYSSELNVNALLLGDSALYLCASSLEGRGRQYEQYFGPGTRLTVT.

The rearrangement uses TRBV10-3 and TRBJ2-5; tentative D call: TRBD2 (6 bases). Germline CDR1 is ENHRY and CDR2 is SYGVKD. This CDR3 is built from 13 residues. Trimming removed 3 bases at V and 4 bases at J, with 9 bases between. The CDR3 DNA reads as TGTGCCATCAGTGATGGAGGGCTAGAGACCCAGTACTTC. Its translation is CAISDGGLETQYF.

The V gene is TRBV12-3 or TRBV12-4, the J gene TRBJ1-2; D perhaps matches TRBD1 (6 bases). This CDR3 is built from 16 residues. V was pared by 0 bases and J by 4 bases, with 15 bases between. The CDR3 DNA reads as TGTGCCAGCAGTTTAGCTGGCAGGGGAGTTGGCTATGGCTACACCTTC. It codes for CASSLAGRGVGYGYTF.

The chain couples TRBV4-1 to TRBJ1-2; 8 positions agree with TRBD1. V lost 3 bases, J lost 0 bases, and 3 bases stayed unmatched. The V gene's germline CDR1 is MGHRA and CDR2 YSYEKL. CDR3 length equals 15 residues. DNA for the CDR3: TGCGCCAGCAGCCAGAAACAGGGGGCTAACTATGGCTACACCTTC. This encodes CASSQKQGANYGYTF.

This clonotype was counted only a few times. The CDR3 DNA follows: TGTGCCAGCAGTTATGTAGCGGGAGATGGTGGCAATGAGCAGTTCTTC. This encodes CASSYVAGDGGNEQFF. This chain joins TRBV6-5 and TRBJ2-1, with 9 positions matching TRBD2. V shed 3 bases and J 6 bases; nucleotides not matched to a gene: 9. Germline CDR1 and CDR2: MNHEY and SVGAGI. This CDR3 spans 16 amino acids.

The CDR3 reads CASSSLPGLASSYEQYF. CDR3 DNA: TGCGCCAGCAGCTCCCTTCCTGGACTAGCGAGCTCCTACGAGCAGTACTTC. This chain links TRBV5-1 with TRBJ2-7, with 9 bases matching TRBD2. Germline CDR1 is SGHRS and CDR2 is YFSETQ. This CDR3 spans 17 amino acids. J gave up 0 bases and V 3 bases, and 10 bases lay outside the gene matches.

The gene calls are TRBV5-5 and TRBJ2-3; D gene ambiguous. Germline CDR1 and CDR2: SGHKS and YYEKEE (reference sequence). This CDR3 is 14 amino acids long. Trimming cost V 1 base and J 2 bases, with 8 bases left between them. The CDR3 sequence is CASSLSVITDTQYF. CDR3 DNA: TGTGCCAGCAGCTTGTCTGTCATCACAGATACGCAGTATTTT.